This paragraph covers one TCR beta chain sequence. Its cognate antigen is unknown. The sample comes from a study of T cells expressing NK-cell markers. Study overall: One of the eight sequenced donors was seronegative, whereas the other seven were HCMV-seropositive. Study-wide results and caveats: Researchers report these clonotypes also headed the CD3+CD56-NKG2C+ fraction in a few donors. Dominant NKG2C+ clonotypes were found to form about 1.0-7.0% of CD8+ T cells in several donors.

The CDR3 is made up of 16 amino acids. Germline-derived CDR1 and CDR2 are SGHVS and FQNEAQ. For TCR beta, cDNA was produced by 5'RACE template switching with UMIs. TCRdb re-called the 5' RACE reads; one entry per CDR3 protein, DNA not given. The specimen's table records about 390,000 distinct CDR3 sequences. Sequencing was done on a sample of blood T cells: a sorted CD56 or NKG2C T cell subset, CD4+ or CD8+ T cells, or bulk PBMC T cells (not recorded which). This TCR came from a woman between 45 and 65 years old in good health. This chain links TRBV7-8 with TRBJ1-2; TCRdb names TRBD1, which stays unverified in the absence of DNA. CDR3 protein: CASSWAGTGAVYGYTF.